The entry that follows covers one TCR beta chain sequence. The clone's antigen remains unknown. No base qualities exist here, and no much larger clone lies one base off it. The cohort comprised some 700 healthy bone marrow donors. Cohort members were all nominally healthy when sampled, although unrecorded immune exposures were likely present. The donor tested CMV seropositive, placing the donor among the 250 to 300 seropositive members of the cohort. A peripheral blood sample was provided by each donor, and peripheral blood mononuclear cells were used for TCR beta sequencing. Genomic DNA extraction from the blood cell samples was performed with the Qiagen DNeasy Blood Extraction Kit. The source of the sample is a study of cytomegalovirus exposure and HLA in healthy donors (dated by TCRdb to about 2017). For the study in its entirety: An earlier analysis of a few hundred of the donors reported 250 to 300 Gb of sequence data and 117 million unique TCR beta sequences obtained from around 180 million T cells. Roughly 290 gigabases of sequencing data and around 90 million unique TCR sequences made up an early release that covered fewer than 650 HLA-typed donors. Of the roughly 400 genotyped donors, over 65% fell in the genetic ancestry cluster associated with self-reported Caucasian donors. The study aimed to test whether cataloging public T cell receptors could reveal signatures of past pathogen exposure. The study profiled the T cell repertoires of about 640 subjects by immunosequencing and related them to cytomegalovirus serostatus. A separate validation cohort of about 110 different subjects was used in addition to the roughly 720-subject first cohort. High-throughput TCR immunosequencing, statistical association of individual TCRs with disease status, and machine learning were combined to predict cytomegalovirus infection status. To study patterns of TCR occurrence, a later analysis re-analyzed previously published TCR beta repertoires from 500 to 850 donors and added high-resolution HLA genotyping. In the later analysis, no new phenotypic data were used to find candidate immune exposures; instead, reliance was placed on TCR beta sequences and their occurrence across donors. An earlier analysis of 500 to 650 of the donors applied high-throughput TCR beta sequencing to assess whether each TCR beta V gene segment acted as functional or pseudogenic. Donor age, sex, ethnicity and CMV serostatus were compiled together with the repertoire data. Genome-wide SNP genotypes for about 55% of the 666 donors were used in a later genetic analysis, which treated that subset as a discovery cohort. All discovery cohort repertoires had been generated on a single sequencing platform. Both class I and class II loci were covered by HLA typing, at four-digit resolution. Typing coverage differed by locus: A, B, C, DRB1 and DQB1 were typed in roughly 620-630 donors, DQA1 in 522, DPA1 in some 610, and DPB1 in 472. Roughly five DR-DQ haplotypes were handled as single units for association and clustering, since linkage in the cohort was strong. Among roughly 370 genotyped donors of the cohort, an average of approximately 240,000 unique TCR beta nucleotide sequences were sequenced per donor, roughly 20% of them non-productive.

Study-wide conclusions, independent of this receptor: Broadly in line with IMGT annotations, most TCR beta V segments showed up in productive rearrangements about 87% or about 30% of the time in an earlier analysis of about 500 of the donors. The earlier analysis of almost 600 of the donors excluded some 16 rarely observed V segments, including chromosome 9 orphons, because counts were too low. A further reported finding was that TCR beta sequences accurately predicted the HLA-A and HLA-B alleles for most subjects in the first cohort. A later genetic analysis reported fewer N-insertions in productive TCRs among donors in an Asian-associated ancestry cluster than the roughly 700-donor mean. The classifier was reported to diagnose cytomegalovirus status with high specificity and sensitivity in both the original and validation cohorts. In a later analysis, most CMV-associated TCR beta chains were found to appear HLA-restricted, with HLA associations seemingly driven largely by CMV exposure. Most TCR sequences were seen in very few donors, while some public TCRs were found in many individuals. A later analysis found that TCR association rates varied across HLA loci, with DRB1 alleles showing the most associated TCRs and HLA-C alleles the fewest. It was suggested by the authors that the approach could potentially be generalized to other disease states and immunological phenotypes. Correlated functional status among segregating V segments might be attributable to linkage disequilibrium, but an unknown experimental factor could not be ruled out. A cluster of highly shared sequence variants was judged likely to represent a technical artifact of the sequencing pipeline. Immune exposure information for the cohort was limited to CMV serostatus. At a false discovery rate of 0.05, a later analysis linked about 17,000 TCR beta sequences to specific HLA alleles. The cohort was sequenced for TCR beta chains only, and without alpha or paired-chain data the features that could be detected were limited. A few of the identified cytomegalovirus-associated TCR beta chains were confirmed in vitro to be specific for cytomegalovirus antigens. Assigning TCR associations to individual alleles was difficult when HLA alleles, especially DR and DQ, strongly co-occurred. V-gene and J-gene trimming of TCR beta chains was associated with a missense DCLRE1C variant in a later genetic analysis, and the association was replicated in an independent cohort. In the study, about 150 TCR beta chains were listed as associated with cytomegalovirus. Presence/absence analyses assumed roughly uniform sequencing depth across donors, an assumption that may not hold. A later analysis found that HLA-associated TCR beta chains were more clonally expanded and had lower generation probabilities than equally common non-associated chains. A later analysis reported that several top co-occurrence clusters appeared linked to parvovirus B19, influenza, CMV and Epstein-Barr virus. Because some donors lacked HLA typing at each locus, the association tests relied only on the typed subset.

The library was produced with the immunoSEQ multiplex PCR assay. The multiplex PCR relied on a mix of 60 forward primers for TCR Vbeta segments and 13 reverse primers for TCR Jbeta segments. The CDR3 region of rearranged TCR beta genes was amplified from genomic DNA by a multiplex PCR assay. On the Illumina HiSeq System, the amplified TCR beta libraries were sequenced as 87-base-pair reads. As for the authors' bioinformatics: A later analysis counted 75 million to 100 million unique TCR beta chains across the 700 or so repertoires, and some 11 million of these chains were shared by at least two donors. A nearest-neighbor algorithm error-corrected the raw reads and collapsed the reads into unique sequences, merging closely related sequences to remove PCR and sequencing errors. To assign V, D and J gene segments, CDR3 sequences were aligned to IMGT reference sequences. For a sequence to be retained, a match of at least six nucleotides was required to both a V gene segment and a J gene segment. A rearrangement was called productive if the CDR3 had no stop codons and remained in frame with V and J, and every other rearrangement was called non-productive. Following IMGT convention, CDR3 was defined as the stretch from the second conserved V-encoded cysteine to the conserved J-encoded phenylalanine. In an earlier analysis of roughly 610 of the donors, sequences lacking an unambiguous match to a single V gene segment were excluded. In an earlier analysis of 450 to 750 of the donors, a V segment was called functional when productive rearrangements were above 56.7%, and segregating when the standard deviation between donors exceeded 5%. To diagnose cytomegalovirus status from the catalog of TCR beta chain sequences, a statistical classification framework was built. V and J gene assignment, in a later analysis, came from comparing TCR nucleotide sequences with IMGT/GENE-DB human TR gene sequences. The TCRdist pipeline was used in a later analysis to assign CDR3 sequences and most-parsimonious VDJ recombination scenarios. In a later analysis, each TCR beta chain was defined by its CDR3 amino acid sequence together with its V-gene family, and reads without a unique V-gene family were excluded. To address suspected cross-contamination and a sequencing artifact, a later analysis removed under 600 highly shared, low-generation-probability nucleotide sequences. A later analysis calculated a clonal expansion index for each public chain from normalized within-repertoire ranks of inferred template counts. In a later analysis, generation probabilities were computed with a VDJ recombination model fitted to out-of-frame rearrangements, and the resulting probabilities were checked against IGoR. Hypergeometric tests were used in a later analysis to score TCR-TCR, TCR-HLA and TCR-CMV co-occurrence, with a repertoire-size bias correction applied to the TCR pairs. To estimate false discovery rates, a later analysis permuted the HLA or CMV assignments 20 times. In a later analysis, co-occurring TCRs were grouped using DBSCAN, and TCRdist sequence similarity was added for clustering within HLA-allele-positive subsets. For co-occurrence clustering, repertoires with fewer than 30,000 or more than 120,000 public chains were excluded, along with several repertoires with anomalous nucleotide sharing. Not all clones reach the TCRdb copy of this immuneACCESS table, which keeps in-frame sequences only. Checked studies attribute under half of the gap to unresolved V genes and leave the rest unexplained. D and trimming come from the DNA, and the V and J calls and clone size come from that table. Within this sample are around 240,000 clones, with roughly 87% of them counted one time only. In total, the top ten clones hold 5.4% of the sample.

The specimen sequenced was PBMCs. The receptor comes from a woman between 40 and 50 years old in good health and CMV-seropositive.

The CDR3 region reads CASSWGQGGRDYEQYF. The nucleotide sequence reads TGTGCCAGCAGCTGGGGACAGGGAGGTAGAGACTACGAGCAGTACTTC. The V and J segments used are TRBV5-6 and TRBJ2-7, and 9 bases in between align with TRBD1. Looking up the germline V gene yields CDR1 SGHDT and CDR2 YYEEEE. Trimming leaves V shorter by 3 bases and J shorter by 3 bases, with the junction holding 10 bases beyond the gene matches. The cysteine opens and the phenylalanine closes a CDR3 of 16 amino acids. The entry retains the CDR3 DNA only, 48 bases that are in frame from base 1.